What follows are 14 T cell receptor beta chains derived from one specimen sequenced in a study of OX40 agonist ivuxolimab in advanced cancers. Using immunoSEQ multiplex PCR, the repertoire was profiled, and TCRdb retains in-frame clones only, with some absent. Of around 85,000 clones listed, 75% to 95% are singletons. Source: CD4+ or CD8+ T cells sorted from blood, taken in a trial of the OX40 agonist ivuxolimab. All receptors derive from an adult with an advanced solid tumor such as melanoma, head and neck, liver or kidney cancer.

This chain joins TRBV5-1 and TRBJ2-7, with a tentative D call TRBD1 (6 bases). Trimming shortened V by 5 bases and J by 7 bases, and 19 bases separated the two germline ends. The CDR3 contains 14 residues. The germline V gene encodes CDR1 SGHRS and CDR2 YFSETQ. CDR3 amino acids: CASRTGTTTEEQYF. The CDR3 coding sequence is TGCGCCAGCAGAACCGGGACAACGACGGAGGAGCAGTACTTC.

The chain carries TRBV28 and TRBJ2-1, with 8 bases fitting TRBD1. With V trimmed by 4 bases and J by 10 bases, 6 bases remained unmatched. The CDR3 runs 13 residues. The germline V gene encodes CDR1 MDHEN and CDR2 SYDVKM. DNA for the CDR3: TGTGCCAGCAGTTCCGGACAGGGAGGCGAGCAGTTCTTC. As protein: CASSSGQGGEQFF. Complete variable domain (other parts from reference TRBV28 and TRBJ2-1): DVKVTQSSRYLVKRTGEKVFLECVQDMDHENMFWYRQDPGLGLRLIYFSYDVKMKEKGDIPEGYSVSREKKERFSLILESASTNQTSMYLCASSSGQGGEQFFGPGTRLTVL.

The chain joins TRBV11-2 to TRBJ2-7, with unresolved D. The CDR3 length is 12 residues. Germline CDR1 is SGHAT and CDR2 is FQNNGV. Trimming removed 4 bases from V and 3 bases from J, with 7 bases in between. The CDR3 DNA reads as TGTGCCAGCAGCTCATCAGGCTACGAGCAGTACTTC. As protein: CASSSSGYEQYF.

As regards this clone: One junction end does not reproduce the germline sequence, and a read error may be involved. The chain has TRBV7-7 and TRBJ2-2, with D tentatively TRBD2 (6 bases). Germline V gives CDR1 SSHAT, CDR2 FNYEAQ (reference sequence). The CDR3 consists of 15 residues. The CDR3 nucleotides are TGTGCTAGCAGACCTTCGGGAGCCCTTACCGGGGAGCTGTTTTTT. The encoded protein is CASRPSGALTGELFF.

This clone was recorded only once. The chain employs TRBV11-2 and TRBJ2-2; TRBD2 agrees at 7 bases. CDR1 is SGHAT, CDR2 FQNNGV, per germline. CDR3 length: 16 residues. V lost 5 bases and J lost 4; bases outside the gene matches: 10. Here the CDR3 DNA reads TGTGCCAGCAGCCCTGGGCCGTTAGCGGGCACCGGGGAGCTGTTTTTT. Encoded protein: CASSPGPLAGTGELFF. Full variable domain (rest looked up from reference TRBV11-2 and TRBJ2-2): EAGVAQSPRYKIIEKRQSVAFWCNPISGHATLYWYQQILGQGPKLLIQFQNNGVVDDSQLPKDRFSAERLKGVDSTLKIQPAKLEDSAVYLCASSPGPLAGTGELFFGEGSRLTVL.

CDR3 residues: CAWRATTSGRLVNEQFF. CDR3 nucleotide sequence: TGTGCCTGGAGGGCTACGACTAGCGGGAGGTTGGTAAATGAGCAGTTCTTC. The rearrangement uses TRBV30 and TRBJ2-1; 13 bases fit TRBD2. Germline CDR1 reads GTSNPN; CDR2 reads SVGIG (reference sequence). The CDR3 runs to 17 residues. With 3 bases clipped from V and 7 bases from J, the junction kept 12 bases outside the gene matches.

CDR3 sequence reads: CASTSGVTDTQYF. The CDR3 DNA sequence: TGTGCCAGCACGTCGGGAGTCACAGATACGCAGTATTTT. This chain links TRBV6-1 with TRBJ2-3; a possible D gene is TRBD2 (6 bases). Germline CDR1 is MNHNS and CDR2 is SASEGT. Trimming took off 7 bases at V and 2 bases at J, with 10 bases between the two ends. The CDR3 length is 13 residues.

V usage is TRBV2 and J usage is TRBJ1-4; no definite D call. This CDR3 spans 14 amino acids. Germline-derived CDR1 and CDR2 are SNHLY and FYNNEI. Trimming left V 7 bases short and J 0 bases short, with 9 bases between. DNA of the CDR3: TGTGCCAGCATAAGGCGCACAACTAATGAAAAACTGTTTTTT. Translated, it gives CASIRRTTNEKLFF. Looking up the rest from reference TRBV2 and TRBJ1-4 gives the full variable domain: EPEVTQTPSHQVTQMGQEVILRCVPISNHLYFYWYRQILGQKVEFLVSFYNNEISEKSEIFDDQFSVERPDGSNFTLKIRSTKLEDSAMYFCASIRRTTNEKLFFGSGTQLSVL.

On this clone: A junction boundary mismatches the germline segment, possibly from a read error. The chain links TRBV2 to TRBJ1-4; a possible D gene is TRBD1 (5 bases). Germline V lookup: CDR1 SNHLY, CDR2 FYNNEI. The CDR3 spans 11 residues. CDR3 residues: CASSESGLPVF. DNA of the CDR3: TGTGCCAGCAGTGAATCAGGGCTTCCCGTTTTT.

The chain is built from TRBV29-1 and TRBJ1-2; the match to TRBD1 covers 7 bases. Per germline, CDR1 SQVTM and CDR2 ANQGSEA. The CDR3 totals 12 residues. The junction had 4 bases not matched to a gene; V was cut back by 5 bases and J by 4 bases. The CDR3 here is CSVKQGTYGYTF. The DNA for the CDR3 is TGCAGCGTTAAACAGGGGACCTATGGCTACACCTTC.

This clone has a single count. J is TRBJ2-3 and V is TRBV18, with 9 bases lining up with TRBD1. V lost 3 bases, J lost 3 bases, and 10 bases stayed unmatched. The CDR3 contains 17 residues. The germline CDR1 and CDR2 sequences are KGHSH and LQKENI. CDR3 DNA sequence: TGTGCCAGCTCACCGCCTACAGGGGGCGCCCCTACAGATACGCAGTATTTT. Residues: CASSPPTGGAPTDTQYF.

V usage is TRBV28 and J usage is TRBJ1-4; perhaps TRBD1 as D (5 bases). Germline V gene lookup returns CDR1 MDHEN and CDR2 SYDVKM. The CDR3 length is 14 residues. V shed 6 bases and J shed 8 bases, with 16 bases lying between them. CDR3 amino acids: CASSLRGVGEKLFF. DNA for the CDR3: TGTGCCAGCAGCCTCCGGGGGGTAGGGGAAAAACTGTTTTTT.

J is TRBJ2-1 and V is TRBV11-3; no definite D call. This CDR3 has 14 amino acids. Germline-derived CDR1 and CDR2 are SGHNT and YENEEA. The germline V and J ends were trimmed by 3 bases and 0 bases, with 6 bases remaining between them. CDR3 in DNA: TGTGCCAGCAGCTTGATGAGCTCCTACAATGAGCAGTTCTTC. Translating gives CASSLMSSYNEQFF.

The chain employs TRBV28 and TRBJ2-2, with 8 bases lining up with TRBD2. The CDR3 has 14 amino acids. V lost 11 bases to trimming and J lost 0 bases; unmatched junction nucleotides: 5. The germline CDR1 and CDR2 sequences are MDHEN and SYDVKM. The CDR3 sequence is CASREGTNTGELFF. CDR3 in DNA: TGTGCCTCACGGGAGGGCACGAACACCGGGGAGCTGTTTTTT.